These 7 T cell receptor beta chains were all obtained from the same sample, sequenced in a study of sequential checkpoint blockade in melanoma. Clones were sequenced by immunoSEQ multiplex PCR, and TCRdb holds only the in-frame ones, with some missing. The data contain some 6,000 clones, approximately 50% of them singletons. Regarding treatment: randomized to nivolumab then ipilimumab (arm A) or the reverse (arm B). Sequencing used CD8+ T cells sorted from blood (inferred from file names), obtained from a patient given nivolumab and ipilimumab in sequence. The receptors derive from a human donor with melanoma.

The CDR3 DNA is TGTGCCAGCCTTAATTACGGTAGCGGGAACAATGAGCAGTTCTTC. It codes for CASLNYGSGNNEQFF. The rearrangement links TRBV27 to TRBJ2-1, with TRBD2 matching 8 bases. V lost 8 bases, J lost 5 bases, and 11 bases stayed unmatched. The CDR3 sequence is 15 residues long. CDR1 is MNHEY and CDR2 is SMNVEV in the germline V gene (reference sequence).

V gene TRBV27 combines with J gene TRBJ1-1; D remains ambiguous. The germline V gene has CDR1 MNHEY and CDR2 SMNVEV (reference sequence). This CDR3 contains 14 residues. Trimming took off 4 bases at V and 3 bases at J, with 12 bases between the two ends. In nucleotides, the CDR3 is TGTGCCAGCAGTTCGAACCGGGGTCACACTGAAGCTTTCTTT. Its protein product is CASSSNRGHTEAFF.

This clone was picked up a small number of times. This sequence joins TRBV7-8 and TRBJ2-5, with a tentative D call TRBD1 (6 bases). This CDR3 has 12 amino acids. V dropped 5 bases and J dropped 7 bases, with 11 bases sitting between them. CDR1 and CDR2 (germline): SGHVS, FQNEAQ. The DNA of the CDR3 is TGTGCCAGCAGCCCGGACAGCGGGACCCAGTACTTC. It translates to CASSPDSGTQYF. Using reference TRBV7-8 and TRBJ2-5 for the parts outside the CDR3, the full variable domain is GAGVSQSPRYKVAKRGQDVALRCDPISGHVSLFWYQQALGQGPEFLTYFQNEAQLDKSGLPSDRFFAERPEGSVSTLKIQRTQQEDSAVYLCASSPDSGTQYFGPGTRLLVL.

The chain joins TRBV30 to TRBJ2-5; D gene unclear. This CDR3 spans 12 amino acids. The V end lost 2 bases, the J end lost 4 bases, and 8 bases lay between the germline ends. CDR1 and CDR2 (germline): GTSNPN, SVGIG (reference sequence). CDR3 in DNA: TGTGCCTGGAGTACCCAGGTAGAGACCCAGTACTTC. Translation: CAWSTQVETQYF. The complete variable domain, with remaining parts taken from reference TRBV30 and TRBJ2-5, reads SQTIHQWPATLVQPVGSPLSLECTVEGTSNPNLYWYRQAAGRGLQLLFYSVGIGQISSEVPQNLSASRPQDRQFILSSKKLLLSDSGFYLCAWSTQVETQYFGPGTRLLVL.

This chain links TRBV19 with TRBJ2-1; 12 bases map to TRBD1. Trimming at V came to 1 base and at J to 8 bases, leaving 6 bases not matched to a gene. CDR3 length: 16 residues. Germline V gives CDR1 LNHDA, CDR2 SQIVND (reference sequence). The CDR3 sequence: CASSIVPGQGAYEQFF. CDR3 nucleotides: TGTGCCAGTAGTATAGTTCCGGGACAGGGGGCTTATGAGCAGTTCTTC.

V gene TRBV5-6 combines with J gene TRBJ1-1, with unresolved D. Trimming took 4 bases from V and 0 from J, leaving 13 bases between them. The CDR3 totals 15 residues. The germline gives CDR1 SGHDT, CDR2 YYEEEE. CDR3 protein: CASSATTRLNTEAFF. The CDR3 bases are TGTGCCAGCAGCGCAACTACCCGGTTGAACACTGAAGCTTTCTTT.

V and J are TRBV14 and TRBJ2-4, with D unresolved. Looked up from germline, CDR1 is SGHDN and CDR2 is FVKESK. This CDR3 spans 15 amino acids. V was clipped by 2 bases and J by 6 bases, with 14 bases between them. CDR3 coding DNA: TGTGCCAGCAGCCAAATCGGGTTCCAGACAAACATTCAGTACTTC. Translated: CASSQIGFQTNIQYF.